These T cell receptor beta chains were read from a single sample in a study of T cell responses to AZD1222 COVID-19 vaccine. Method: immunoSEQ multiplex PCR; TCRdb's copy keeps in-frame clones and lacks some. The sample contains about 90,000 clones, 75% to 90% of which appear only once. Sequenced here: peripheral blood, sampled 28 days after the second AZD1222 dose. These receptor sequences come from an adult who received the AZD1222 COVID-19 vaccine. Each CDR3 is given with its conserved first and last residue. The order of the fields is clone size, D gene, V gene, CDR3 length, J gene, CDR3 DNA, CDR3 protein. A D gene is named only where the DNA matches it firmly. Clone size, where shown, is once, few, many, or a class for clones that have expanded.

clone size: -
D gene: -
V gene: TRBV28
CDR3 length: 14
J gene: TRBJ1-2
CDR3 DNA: TGTGCCAGCAGTTCCCCGGGCGATGGCTATGGCTACACCTTC
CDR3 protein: CASSSPGDGYGYTF

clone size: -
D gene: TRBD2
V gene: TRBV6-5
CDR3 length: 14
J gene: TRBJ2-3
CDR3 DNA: TGTGCCAGCAGCCGGACTAGGCCCGCAGATACGCAGTATTTT
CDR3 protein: CASSRTRPADTQYF

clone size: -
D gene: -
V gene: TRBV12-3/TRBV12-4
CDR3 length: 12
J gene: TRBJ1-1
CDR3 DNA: TGTGCCAGCAGTTTCTCGGACACTGAAGCTTTCTTT
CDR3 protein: CASSFSDTEAFF

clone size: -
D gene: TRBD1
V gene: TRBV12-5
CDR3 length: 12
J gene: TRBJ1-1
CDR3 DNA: TGTGCTAGTGGTGTAGGGACAGCTGAAGCTTTCTTT
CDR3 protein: CASGVGTAEAFF

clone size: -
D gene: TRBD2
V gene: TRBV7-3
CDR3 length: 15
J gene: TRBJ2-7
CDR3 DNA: TGTGCCAGCAGCCCGGGAGGGAGCTCTTCCTACGAGCAGTACTTC
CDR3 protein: CASSPGGSSSYEQYF

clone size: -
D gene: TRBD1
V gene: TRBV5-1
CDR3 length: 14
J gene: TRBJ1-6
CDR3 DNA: TGCGCCAGCAGCTGGGACAGGACCCATTCACCCCTCCACTTT
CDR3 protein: CASSWDRTHSPLHF

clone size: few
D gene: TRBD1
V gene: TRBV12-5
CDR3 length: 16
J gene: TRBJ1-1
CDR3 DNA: TGTGCTAGTGGTCTCCCACTGGGACAGGGTAACACTGAAGCTTTCTTT
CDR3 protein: CASGLPLGQGNTEAFF

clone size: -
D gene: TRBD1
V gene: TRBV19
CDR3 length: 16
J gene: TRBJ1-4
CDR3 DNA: TGTGCCAGTAGTCCCTCCCGGGACAGGGAGGGTGAAAAACTGTTTTTT
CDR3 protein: CASSPSRDREGEKLFF

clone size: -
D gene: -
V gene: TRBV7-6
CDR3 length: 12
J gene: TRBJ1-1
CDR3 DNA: TGTGCCAGCAGCCCTGGGGGGTCTGAAGCTTTCTTT
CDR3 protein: CASSPGGSEAFF

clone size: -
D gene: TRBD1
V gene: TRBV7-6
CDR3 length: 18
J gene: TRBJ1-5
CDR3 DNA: TGTGCCAGCAGCTTTTTTCCCGGGACAGATAATAGCAATCAGCCCCAGCATTTT
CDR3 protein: CASSFFPGTDNSNQPQHF

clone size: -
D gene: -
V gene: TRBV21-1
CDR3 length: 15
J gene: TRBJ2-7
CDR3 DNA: TGTGCCAGCATCCCTAGCGGGGGCCTCTCCTACGAGCAGTACTTC
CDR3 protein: CASIPSGGLSYEQYF

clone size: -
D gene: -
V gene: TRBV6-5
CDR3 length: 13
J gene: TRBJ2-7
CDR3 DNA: TGTGCCAGCAGTTCCGGCTTTTGGGACGAGCAGTACTTC
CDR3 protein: CASSSGFWDEQYF

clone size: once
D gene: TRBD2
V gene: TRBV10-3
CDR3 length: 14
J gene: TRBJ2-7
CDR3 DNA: TGTGCCATCAGAAACCGGGAGGGCTCAGGCGAGCAGTACTTC
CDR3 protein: CAIRNREGSGEQYF

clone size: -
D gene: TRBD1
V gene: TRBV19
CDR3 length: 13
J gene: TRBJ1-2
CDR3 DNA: TGTGCCAGCCACGACAGGGAATACTATGGCTACACCTTC
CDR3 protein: CASHDREYYGYTF

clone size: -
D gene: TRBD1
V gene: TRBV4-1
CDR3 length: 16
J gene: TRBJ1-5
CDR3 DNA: TGCGCCAGCAGCCAAGATCTGGGACAGGTCAATCAGCCCCAGCATTTT
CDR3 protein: CASSQDLGQVNQPQHF

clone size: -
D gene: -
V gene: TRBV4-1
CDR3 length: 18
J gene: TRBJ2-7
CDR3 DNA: TGCGCCAGCAGCCAAGATAGAGGAGGGAAATACGACCCCTACGAGCAGTACTTC
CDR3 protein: CASSQDRGGKYDPYEQYF

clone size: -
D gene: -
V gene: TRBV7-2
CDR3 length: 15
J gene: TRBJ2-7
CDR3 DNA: TGTGCCAGCAGCCCCGACGGCGCCTTTACCTACGAGCAGTACTTC
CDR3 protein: CASSPDGAFTYEQYF

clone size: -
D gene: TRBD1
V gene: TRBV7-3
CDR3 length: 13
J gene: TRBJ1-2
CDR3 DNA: TGTGCCAGCAGTTTCAACGACAGGGTCGGCTACACCTTC
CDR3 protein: CASSFNDRVGYTF

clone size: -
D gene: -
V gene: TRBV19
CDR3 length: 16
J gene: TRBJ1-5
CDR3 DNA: TGTGCCAGTAGTCCCACCGGGACATCTACTAATCAGCCCCAGCATTTT
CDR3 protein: CASSPTGTSTNQPQHF

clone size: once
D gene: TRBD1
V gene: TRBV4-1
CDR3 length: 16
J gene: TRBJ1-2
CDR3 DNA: TGCGCCAGCAGCCAAAGAGGGACAGGAGCTAACTATGGCTACACCTTC
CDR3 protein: CASSQRGTGANYGYTF

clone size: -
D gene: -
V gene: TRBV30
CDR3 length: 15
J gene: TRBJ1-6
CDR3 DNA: TGTGCCTGGATAGGGGGAGGCTCCTATAATTCACCCCTCCACTTT
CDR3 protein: CAWIGGGSYNSPLHF

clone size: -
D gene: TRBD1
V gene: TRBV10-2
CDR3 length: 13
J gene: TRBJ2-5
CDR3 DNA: TGCGCCAGCAGCCGGGACAGTAAAGAGACCCAGTACTTC
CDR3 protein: CASSRDSKETQYF

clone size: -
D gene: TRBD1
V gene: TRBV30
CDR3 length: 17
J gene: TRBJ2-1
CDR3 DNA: TGTGCCTGGAGTAAGGGGACAGGGGCCCTTCCCTACAATGAGCAGTTCTTC
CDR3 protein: CAWSKGTGALPYNEQFF

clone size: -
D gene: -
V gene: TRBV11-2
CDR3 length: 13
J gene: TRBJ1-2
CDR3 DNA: TGTGCCAGCAGCTTAGAAAGGGGCTATGGCTACACCTTC
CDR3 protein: CASSLERGYGYTF

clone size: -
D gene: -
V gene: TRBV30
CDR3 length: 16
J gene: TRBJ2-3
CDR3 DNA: TGTGCCTGGAGTGTACTGGGGGGCGGGGACACAGATACGCAGTATTTT
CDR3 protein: CAWSVLGGGDTDTQYF

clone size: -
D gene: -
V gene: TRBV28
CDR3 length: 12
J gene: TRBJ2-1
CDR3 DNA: TGTGCCAGCAGTTCAACCTACAATGAGCAGTTCTTC
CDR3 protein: CASSSTYNEQFF

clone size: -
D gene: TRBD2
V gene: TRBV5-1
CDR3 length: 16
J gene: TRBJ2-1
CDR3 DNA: TGCGCCAGCAGGGGGGACTACCAAAGCTCCTACAATGAGCAGTTCTTC
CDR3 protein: CASRGDYQSSYNEQFF

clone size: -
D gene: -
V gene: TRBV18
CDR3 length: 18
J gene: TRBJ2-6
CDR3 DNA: TGTGCCAGCTCACCAAAGGGCCCCCCCTTCTCTGGGGCCAACGTCCTGACTTTC
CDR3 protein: CASSPKGPPFSGANVLTF

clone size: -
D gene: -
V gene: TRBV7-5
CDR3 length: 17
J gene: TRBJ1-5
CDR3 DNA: TGTGCCAGAAGCGAGGGACAGGGCCTTTATAGCAATCAGCCCCAGCATTTT
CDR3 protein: CARSEGQGLYSNQPQHF

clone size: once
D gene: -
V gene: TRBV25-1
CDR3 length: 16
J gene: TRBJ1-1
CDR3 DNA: TGTGCCAGCATTAGAACCGCCGGGAGGGGAAACACTGAAGCTTTCTTT
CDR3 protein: CASIRTAGRGNTEAFF

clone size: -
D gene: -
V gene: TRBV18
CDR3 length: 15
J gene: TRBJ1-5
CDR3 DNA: TGTGCCAGCTCACCACTGGGGGTAGGCAATCAGCCCCAGCATTTT
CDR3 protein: CASSPLGVGNQPQHF

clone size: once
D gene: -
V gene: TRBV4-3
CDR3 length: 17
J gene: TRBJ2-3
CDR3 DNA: TGCGCCAGCAGCCCATCCTCGGGAGTGGGGAGCACAGATACGCAGTATTTT
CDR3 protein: CASSPSSGVGSTDTQYF

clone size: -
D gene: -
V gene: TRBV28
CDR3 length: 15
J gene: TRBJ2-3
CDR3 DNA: TGTGCCAGCAGCCCCTACAGGGCCCCCACAGATACGCAGTATTTT
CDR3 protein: CASSPYRAPTDTQYF

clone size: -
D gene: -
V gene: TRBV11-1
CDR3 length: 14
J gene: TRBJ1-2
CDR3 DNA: TGTGCCAGCAGTCGCAGCCGGGATAACTATGGCTACACCTTC
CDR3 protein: CASSRSRDNYGYTF

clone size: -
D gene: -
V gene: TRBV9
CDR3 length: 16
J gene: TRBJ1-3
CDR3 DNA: TGTGCCAGCAGCGTAACTGGCGTGGCCTCTGGAAACACCATATATTTT
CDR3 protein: CASSVTGVASGNTIYF

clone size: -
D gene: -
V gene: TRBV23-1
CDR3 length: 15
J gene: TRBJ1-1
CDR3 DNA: TGCGCCAGCAGTCAATCAGCCCGGGTTGGGACTGAAGCTTTCTTT
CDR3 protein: CASSQSARVGTEAFF

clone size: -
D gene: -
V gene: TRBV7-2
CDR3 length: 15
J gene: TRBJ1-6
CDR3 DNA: TGTGCCAGCAGCTTAGGGCGGAGGGGGGGTTCACCCCTCCACTTT
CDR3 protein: CASSLGRRGGSPLHF

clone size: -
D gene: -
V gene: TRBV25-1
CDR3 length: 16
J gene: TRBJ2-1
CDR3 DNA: TGTGCCAGCAGTGAGGCGACAGGACGCTCCTACAATGAGCAGTTCTTC
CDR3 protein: CASSEATGRSYNEQFF

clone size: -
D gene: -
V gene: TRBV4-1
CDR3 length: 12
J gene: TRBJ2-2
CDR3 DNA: TGCGCCAGCAGCCAATTGGGGGGGGAGCTGTTTTTT
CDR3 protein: CASSQLGGELFF

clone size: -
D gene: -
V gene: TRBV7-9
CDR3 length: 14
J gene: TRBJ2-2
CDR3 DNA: TGTGCCAGCAGCTGGGACTCCAACACCGGGGAGCTGTTTTTT
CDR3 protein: CASSWDSNTGELFF

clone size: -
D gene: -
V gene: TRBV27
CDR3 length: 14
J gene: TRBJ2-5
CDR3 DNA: TGTGCCAGCAGTTTGAACGGCTTCCAAGAGACCCAGTACTTC
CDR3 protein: CASSLNGFQETQYF

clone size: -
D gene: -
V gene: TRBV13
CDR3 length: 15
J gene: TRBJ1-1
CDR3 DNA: TGTGCCAGCAGCTTATTTGCAACGATGAACACTGAAGCTTTCTTT
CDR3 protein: CASSLFATMNTEAFF

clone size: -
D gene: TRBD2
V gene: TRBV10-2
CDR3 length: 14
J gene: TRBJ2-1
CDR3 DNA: TGCGCCAGCACCGCCGGACTAGCGGGTAATGAGCAGTTCTTC
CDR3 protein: CASTAGLAGNEQFF

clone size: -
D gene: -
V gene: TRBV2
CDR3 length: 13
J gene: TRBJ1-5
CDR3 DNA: TGTGCCAGCAGGTCAGGGTCCAATCAGCCCCAGCATTTT
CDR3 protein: CASRSGSNQPQHF

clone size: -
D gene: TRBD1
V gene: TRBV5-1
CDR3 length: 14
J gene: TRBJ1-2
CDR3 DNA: TGCGCCAGCAGCTTAGGGACAGGGAGCGCGGGCTACACCTTC
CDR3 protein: CASSLGTGSAGYTF

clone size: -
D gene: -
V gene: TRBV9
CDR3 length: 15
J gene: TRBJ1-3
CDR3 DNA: TGTGCCAGCAGCGACCGGAGGGATACTGGAAACACCATATATTTT
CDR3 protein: CASSDRRDTGNTIYF

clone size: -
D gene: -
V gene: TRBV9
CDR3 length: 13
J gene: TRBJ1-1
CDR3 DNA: TGTGCCAGCAGCGAAGGATTGAACACTGAAGCTTTCTTT
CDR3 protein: CASSEGLNTEAFF

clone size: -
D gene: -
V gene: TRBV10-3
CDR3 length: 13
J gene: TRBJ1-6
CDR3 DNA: TGTGCCAATGGGGACGCCCCCAATTCACCCCTCCACTTT
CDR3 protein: CANGDAPNSPLHF

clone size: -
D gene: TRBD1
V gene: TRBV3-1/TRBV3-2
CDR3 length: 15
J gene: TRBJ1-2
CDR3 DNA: TGTGCCAGCAGCCAACTATTACAGGGGGAAGATGGCTACACCTTC
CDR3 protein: CASSQLLQGEDGYTF

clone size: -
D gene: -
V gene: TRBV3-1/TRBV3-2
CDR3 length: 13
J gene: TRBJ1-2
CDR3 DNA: TGTGCCAGCAGCCACTCCCCCCCGTTGAGGAGGACCTTC
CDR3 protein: CASSHSPPLRRTF

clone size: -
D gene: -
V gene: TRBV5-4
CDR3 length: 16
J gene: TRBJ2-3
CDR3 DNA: TGTGCCAGCAGCCCCCCAGGGAGCTATGTCGCAGATACGCAGTATTTT
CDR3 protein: CASSPPGSYVADTQYF